This T cell receptor beta chain was retrieved from a study of OX40 agonist ivuxolimab in advanced cancers. Study-wide context: Dose-escalation cases comprised hepatocellular carcinoma, melanoma, renal cell or head and neck cancer.

The junction had 9 bases not matched to a gene; V was cut back by 5 bases and J by 5 bases. This CDR3 is built from 15 residues. Germline V gene sequence: CDR1 SGHNT, CDR2 YYREEE (reference sequence). Libraries were prepared by immunoSEQ multiplex PCR; TCRdb keeps only in-frame clonotypes and omits some of them. The sample has more than 50,000 clones, around 84% seen once; the top ten hold 4% to 5%. The rearrangement joins TRBV5-4 to TRBJ2-3, with 9 bases fitting TRBD2. Sequencing used CD4+ or CD8+ T cells sorted from blood, obtained in a trial of the OX40 agonist ivuxolimab. This TCR was recovered from an adult with an advanced solid tumor such as melanoma, head and neck, liver or kidney cancer. In DNA, the CDR3 is TGTGCCAGCAGAAGCCTAGCGGGAACTATAGATACGCAGTATTTT. Its protein product is CASRSLAGTIDTQYF.